These 17 T cell receptor beta chains share one sample of origin, sequenced in a study of blood T cell repertoires in COVID-19 (TCRdb year 2020). Libraries were constructed by the immunoSEQ multiplex PCR assay. The clones in this table, taken by TCRdb from immuneACCESS, are in-frame only. Not every clone is retained; where verified, under half of the shortfall comes from an unresolved V gene, and the cause of the rest is unknown. Within this sample are around 200,000 clones, with 90% of them counted one time only. The ten largest account for about 0.59% of the sample. Sequencing was performed on peripheral blood. The receptors were sampled from a man aged 45-65 years with acute or convalescent COVID-19.

The rearrangement links TRBV2 to TRBJ2-7; the D gene is possibly TRBD1 (6 bases). Trimming left V 2 bases short and J 3 bases short, with 8 bases between. Germline values: CDR1 SNHLY, CDR2 FYNNEI. This CDR3 contains 13 residues. CDR3 residues: CASSEYRVYEQYV. The CDR3 DNA follows: TGTGCCAGCAGTGAATACAGGGTCTACGAGCAGTACGTC.

V and J are TRBV6-5 and TRBJ2-7; the D gene is possibly TRBD2 (6 bases). The CDR3 sequence is 14 residues long. Per the germline V gene, CDR1 is MNHEY and CDR2 is SVGAGI. Trimming cost V 5 bases and J 2 bases, with 13 bases left between them. CDR3: CASSPGTPTYEQYV. The CDR3 nucleotides are TGTGCCAGCAGTCCGGGGACTCCAACCTACGAGCAGTACGTC.

This clone was observed once. The CDR3 here is CASSLDLAAAPGNTIYF. CDR3 coding DNA: TGCGCCAGCAGCTTGGATCTCGCGGCAGCCCCTGGAAACACCATATATTTT. The chain is built from TRBV5-1 and TRBJ1-3; D gene unclear. The germline V gene encodes CDR1 SGHRS and CDR2 YFSETQ. The V end was cut by 0 bases, the J end by 2 bases, with 15 bases between. The CDR3 sequence is 17 residues long.

The chain employs TRBV5-4 and TRBJ1-5; D may be TRBD1 (5 bases). Germline V lookup: CDR1 SGHNT, CDR2 YYREEE (reference sequence). This CDR3 is 14 amino acids long. V was shortened by 1 base and J by 5 bases, with 10 bases between the two germline ends. CDR3 DNA: TGTGCCAGCAGCTTGAAAGGGGAAGATCAGCCCCAGCATTTT. Translation gives CASSLKGEDQPQHF.

The rearrangement uses TRBV9 and TRBJ2-2; tentatively, D is TRBD2 (5 bases). Between the trimmed V and J ends, which lost 0 bases and 6 bases, there was a span of 12 bases. Germline loops: CDR1 SGDLS, CDR2 YYNGEE. This CDR3 is built from 15 residues. The CDR3 here is CASSVGDSAPGELFF. The CDR3 DNA is TGTGCCAGCAGCGTAGGGGATAGCGCCCCCGGGGAGCTGTTTTTT.

This clone has just a few counts. The sample contains more than one DNA sequence encoding this CDR3. J is TRBJ1-5 and V is TRBV28; the match to TRBD1 covers 7 bases. The CDR3 length is 13 residues. CDR1 MDHEN and CDR2 SYDVKM come from the germline V gene. V was pared by 5 bases and J by 4 bases, with 2 bases of the junction left unmatched. CDR3 residues: CASSRQGNQPQHF. The CDR3 bases are TGTGCCAGCAGTCGACAGGGTAATCAGCCCCAGCATTTT.

V gene TRBV10-3 combines with J gene TRBJ1-2, with TRBD1 matching 7 bases. The CDR3 sequence is 13 residues long. J lost 5 bases, V lost 10 bases, and 10 bases had no gene match. Germline loops: CDR1 ENHRY, CDR2 SYGVKD. CDR3 nucleotides: TGTGCCACTTATCCAGGGGGGCGGTATGGCTACACCTTC. It yields the protein CATYPGGRYGYTF.

The chain joins TRBV19 to TRBJ1-2; D is possibly TRBD1 (6 bases). Germline lookup yields CDR1 LNHDA and CDR2 SQIVND (reference sequence). CDR3 length: 15 amino acids. Trimming removed 6 bases from V and 0 bases from J, with 14 bases in between. DNA of the CDR3: TGTGCCAGTAGAAATGACAGGAGAGCTAACTATGGCTACACCTTC. This codes for CASRNDRRANYGYTF.

The rearrangement links TRBV15 to TRBJ2-3; the D gene is possibly TRBD2 (6 bases). V dropped 0 bases and J dropped 13 bases, with 14 bases sitting between them. This CDR3 region has 13 residues. CDR1 is LNHNV, CDR2 YYDKDF, per germline (reference sequence). The CDR3 spells CATSRDFGTAEYF. The CDR3 DNA reads TGTGCCACCAGCAGAGATTTTGGGACTGCTGAGTATTTT.

DNA for the CDR3: TGTGCCAGCAGAGGGGGGGGGTTTAACACTGAAGCTTTCTTT. Its translation is CASRGGGFNTEAFF. The chain has TRBV6-5 and TRBJ1-1; tentative D call: TRBD1 (6 bases). Germline V gives CDR1 MNHEY, CDR2 SVGAGI. Trimming took 6 bases from V and 2 from J, leaving 13 bases between them. This CDR3 comprises 14 residues.

The chain carries TRBV27 and TRBJ1-3; the D gene is possibly TRBD1 (5 bases). Trimming removed 2 bases from V and 0 bases from J, with 8 bases in between. The CDR3 is 15 amino acids. CDR1 is MNHEY and CDR2 is SMNVEV in the germline V gene (reference sequence). CDR3 loop: CASSLRGPSGNTIYF. For the CDR3, the DNA is TGTGCCAGCAGTTTAAGGGGCCCCTCTGGAAACACCATATATTTT.

The chain couples TRBV5-1 to TRBJ2-7; TRBD1 matches 7 bases. Per the germline V gene, CDR1 is SGHRS and CDR2 is YFSETQ. This CDR3 is 19 amino acids long. The CDR3 protein is CASSLEPDRALFTSYEQYV. The CDR3 nucleotides read TGCGCCAGCAGTTTGGAACCCGACAGGGCCCTTTTTACCTCTTACGAGCAGTACGTC.

V and J are TRBV15 and TRBJ1-6; TRBD1 aligns across 9 bases. V lost 0 bases, J lost 5 bases, and 2 bases stayed unmatched. The CDR3 has 16 residues. Germline V gene lookup returns CDR1 LNHNV and CDR2 YYDKDF (reference sequence). The CDR3, as DNA: TGTGCCACCAGCAGAGACAGGGACAGGGATAATTCACCCCTCCACTTT. Its translation is CATSRDRDRDNSPLHF.

The CDR3 DNA sequence: TGTGCCAGCAGGGACAGGGAGTGGGGTTCACCCCTCCACTTT. Protein product: CASRDREWGSPLHF. The rearrangement uses TRBV7-2 and TRBJ1-6; 8 nucleotides agree with TRBD1. Germline V CDR1 and CDR2: SGHTA, FQGNSA. The CDR3 loop spans 14 amino acids. V lost 6 bases, J lost 9 bases, and 7 bases stayed unmatched.

This clone was counted once. V and J are TRBV6-5 and TRBJ1-2; 11 positions match TRBD1. V trimming: 1 base; J trimming: 8 bases; junction bases outside the gene matches: 6. This CDR3 has 15 amino acids. Germline V lookup: CDR1 MNHEY, CDR2 SVGAGI. CDR3 protein: CASSYLAGQGAGYTF. The CDR3 DNA sequence: TGTGCCAGCAGTTACTTGGCCGGACAGGGGGCCGGCTACACCTTC.

This clone appeared once. V is TRBV19 and J is TRBJ2-5; D uncertain. Trimming stripped 6 bases from V and 0 bases from J, with 14 bases between. The CDR3 is 15 amino acids. The germline V gene encodes CDR1 LNHDA and CDR2 SQIVND (reference sequence). CDR3 amino acids: CASRITHPNQETQYF. Here the CDR3 DNA reads TGTGCCAGTAGGATTACACACCCGAACCAAGAGACCCAGTACTTC.

This clone appeared a few times. DNA of the CDR3: TGTGCCAGCAGCCCCTCAGGGGGGATATATGGCTACACCTTC. The encoded protein is CASSPSGGIYGYTF. The J gene is TRBJ1-2, the V gene TRBV5-6; the match to TRBD1 covers 7 bases. The V segment lost 4 bases and the J segment 5 bases; nucleotides outside the gene matches: 8. The CDR3 is 14 amino acids. Germline V gives CDR1 SGHDT, CDR2 YYEEEE.